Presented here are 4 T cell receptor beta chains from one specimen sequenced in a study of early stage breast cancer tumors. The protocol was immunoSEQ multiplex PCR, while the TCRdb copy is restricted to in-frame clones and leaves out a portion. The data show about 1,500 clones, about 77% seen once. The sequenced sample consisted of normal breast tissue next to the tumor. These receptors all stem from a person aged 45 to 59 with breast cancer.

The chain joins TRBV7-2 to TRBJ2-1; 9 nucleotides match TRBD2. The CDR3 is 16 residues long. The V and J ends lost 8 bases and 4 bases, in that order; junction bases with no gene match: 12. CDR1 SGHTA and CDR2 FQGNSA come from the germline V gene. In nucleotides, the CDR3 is TGTGCCAGCGGAAGACGACTAGCGGACCAGTACAATGAGCAGTTCTTC. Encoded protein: CASGRRLADQYNEQFF.

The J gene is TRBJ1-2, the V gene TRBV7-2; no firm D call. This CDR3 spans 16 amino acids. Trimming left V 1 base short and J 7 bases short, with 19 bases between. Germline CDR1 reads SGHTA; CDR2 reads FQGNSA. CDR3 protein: CASSLDSGSGRGGYTF. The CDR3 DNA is TGTGCCAGCAGCTTAGACAGCGGCTCAGGTCGTGGTGGCTACACCTTC.

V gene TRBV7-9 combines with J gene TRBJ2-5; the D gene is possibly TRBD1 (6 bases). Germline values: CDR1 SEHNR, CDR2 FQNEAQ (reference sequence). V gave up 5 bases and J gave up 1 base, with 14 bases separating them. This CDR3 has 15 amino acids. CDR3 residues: CASSLLGTSQETQYF. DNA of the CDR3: TGTGCCAGCAGCCTCTTAGGGACAAGCCAAGAGACCCAGTACTTC.

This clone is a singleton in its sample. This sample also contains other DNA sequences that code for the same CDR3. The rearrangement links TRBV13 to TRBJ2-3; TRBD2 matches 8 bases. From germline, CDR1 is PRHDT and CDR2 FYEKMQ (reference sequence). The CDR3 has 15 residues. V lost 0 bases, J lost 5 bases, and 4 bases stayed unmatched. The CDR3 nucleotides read TGTGCCAGCAGCTTAGGTGCGGGGGGAGGAGATACGCAGTATTTT. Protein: CASSLGAGGGDTQYF.